The 30 T cell receptor beta chains listed next were all sequenced from one sample in a study of Graves' ophthalmopathy and Graves' hyperthyroidism. Investigators amplified TCR beta CDR3 regions from RNA transcripts. First-round RT-PCR relied on HTBI primers, and a second-round multiplex PCR came next. TCRdb recomputed calls from the multiplex PCR reads with MiXCR, one row per CDR3 protein. Among about 370,000 distinct CDR3 sequences listed, 15% to 20% were seen once. The sequencing sample was made of peripheral blood. These receptors were taken from an adult woman with stable Graves' hyperthyroidism.

In this sample, this clonotype turned up many times. J is TRBJ1-1 and V is TRBV29-1; a possible D gene is TRBD1 (5 bases). The CDR3 sequence is 15 residues long. Trimming cost V 6 bases and J 0 bases, with 17 bases left between them. Germline V gene data show CDR1 as SQVTM and CDR2 as ANQGSEA. The CDR3 is CSVPGTVKVNTEAFF. The DNA for the CDR3 is TGCAGCGTCCCTGGGACTGTTAAGGTGAACACTGAAGCTTTCTTT.

This clonotype was detected many times. The chain couples TRBV20-1 to TRBJ1-6; D uncertain. The CDR3 is made up of 15 amino acids. Germline CDR1 is DFQATT and CDR2 is SNEGSKA (reference sequence). The ends were cut back, 6 bases at V and 9 bases at J, with 21 bases in the middle. CDR3 in amino acids: CSAEKTEVNGSPLHF. The CDR3 DNA is TGCAGTGCGGAAAAGACGGAGGTCAATGGTTCACCCCTCCACTTT.

This clonotype was observed many times. The chain joins TRBV6-1 to TRBJ1-2, with 7 bases lining up with TRBD1. V lost 7 bases and J lost 1; bases outside the gene matches: 9. Germline V CDR1 and CDR2: MNHNS, SASEGT. The CDR3 covers 15 residues. The CDR3 region is CASTPDRALNYGYTF. CDR3 coding DNA: TGTGCCAGCACGCCCGACAGGGCCCTTAACTATGGCTACACCTTC.

This clonotype was found many times. The V gene is TRBV7-8, the J gene TRBJ2-7; D may match TRBD1 or TRBD2 (5 bases each). Per germline, CDR1 SGHVS and CDR2 FQNEAQ. Trimming stripped 1 base from V and 4 bases from J, with 14 bases between. The CDR3 loop spans 15 amino acids. CDR3 amino acids: CASSLVPGTSYEQYF. The CDR3 DNA is TGTGCCAGCAGCTTAGTTCCCGGGACGTCTTACGAGCAGTACTTC. The variable domain in full, completed from reference TRBV7-8 and TRBJ2-7, reads GAGVSQSPRYKVAKRGQDVALRCDPISGHVSLFWYQQALGQGPEFLTYFQNEAQLDKSGLPSDRFFAERPEGSVSTLKIQRTQQEDSAVYLCASSLVPGTSYEQYFGPGTRLTVT.

The rearrangement uses TRBV6-1 and TRBJ1-2; D is perhaps TRBD1 (5 bases). The CDR3 has 13 residues. V gave up 10 bases and J gave up 2 bases, with 14 bases separating them. Germline CDR1 reads MNHNS; CDR2 reads SASEGT. CDR3 sequence reads: CAIREGRNYGYTF. DNA of the CDR3: TGTGCCATCAGGGAGGGGCGAAACTATGGCTACACCTTC.

This clonotype was counted ten times or more. The CDR3 DNA follows: TGTGCCAGCAGTCCGACTAGCGGGAGTGCTTCCTACGAGCAGTACTTC. Translation gives CASSPTSGSASYEQYF. The chain couples TRBV6-2 or TRBV6-3 to TRBJ2-7, with 12 bases lining up with TRBD2. Germline CDR1 reads MNHEY; CDR2 reads SVGEGT. This CDR3 comprises 16 residues. The V and J ends lost 5 bases and 1 base, in that order; junction bases with no gene match: 6.

This clonotype appeared many times. The J gene is TRBJ2-7, the V gene TRBV28; TRBD2 is a possible D gene (6 bases). The closer fit of TRBJ2-1 to the DNA end suggests the J call may be wrong. This CDR3 spans 13 amino acids. The germline gives CDR1 MDHEN, CDR2 SYDVKM. The CDR3 region has the DNA TGTGCCAGCAGTTTTGACGGGAGTCACGAGCAGTTCTTC. This sequence encodes CASSFDGSHEQFF.

This clonotype was detected many times. The chain couples TRBV29-1 to TRBJ2-5; the D gene could be TRBD1 or TRBD2 (6 bases each). Between the trimmed V and J ends, which lost 5 bases and 5 bases, there was a span of 21 bases. Germline loops: CDR1 SQVTM, CDR2 ANQGSEA. This CDR3 is 15 amino acids long. The CDR3 sequence is CSVIGGVWYGETQYF. The CDR3 region has the DNA TGCAGCGTTATCGGGGGCGTCTGGTATGGTGAGACCCAGTACTTC.

Turning to this clonotype: Likely a read error: the CDR3 ends without its conserved phenylalanine or tryptophan. The chain has TRBV4-1 and TRBJ1-3; D not certain. Germline-derived CDR1 and CDR2 are MGHRA and YSYEKL. The CDR3 loop spans 14 amino acids. Between the trimmed V and J ends, which lost 0 bases and 5 bases, there was a span of 8 bases. This CDR3 is CASSQDRARNTIYV. For the CDR3, the DNA is TGCGCCAGCAGCCAAGATCGGGCTAGAAACACCATATATGTT.

This clonotype was counted at least ten times. The chain links TRBV30 to TRBJ2-5, with D possibly being TRBD1 or TRBD2 (5 bases each). This CDR3 comprises 12 residues. V was trimmed by 3 bases and J by 13 bases, leaving 18 bases between them. CDR1 and CDR2 from the germline V gene are GTSNPN and SVGIG (reference sequence). CDR3 sequence reads: CAWRLGPGLRYF. The CDR3 bases are TGTGCCTGGAGACTGGGTCCGGGGCTACGGTACTTC.

The rearrangement links TRBV12-3 or TRBV12-4 to TRBJ1-1, with TRBD1 matching 8 bases. The CDR3 is made up of 14 amino acids. Trimming removed 4 bases from V and 7 bases from J; junction bases left unmatched: 8. The CDR3 coding sequence is TGTGCCAGCAGTTCCTGGGGACAGGATAATGAAGCTTTCTTT. This codes for CASSSWGQDNEAFF.

CDR3 protein: CASSTHGTGSYEQYF. In nucleotides, the CDR3 is TGTGCCAGCAGCACCCACGGGACAGGATCCTACGAGCAGTACTTC. The genes are TRBV11-2 and TRBJ2-7, with TRBD1 identical over 8 bases. The V gene's germline CDR1 is SGHAT and CDR2 FQNNGV. The CDR3 length is 15 residues. The V and J ends lost 5 bases and 1 base, in that order; junction bases with no gene match: 7. Supplemented by reference TRBV11-2 and TRBJ2-7, the full variable domain reads EAGVAQSPRYKIIEKRQSVAFWCNPISGHATLYWYQQILGQGPKLLIQFQNNGVVDDSQLPKDRFSAERLKGVDSTLKIQPAKLEDSAVYLCASSTHGTGSYEQYFGPGTRLTVT.

This clonotype was seen repeatedly, ten times or more. This chain connects TRBV11-2 to TRBJ2-5; maybe TRBD2 (6 bases). This CDR3 spans 16 amino acids. The V gene lost 4 bases and the J gene lost 3 bases, with 18 bases spanning the gap. The germline gives CDR1 SGHAT, CDR2 FQNNGV. The CDR3 DNA reads TGTGCCAGCAGCTATAGGACGCCTGGGGGGAAAGAGACCCAGTACTTC. It is translated as CASSYRTPGGKETQYF.

This clonotype was observed at least ten times. This chain joins TRBV25-1 and TRBJ1-2; possibly TRBD1 for D (6 bases). V was shortened by 6 bases and J by 4 bases, with 21 bases between the two germline ends. The germline V gene encodes CDR1 MGHDK and CDR2 SYGVNS. CDR3 length: 16 amino acids. CDR3 in amino acids: CASSGRAGDYSYGYTF. The CDR3 DNA reads TGTGCCAGCAGCGGAAGGGCAGGGGACTACAGCTATGGCTACACCTTC.

This clonotype appeared many times. The V call is TRBV2, the J call TRBJ2-7; a possible D gene is TRBD1 (6 bases). Germline V gene lookup returns CDR1 SNHLY and CDR2 FYNNEI. With 8 bases removed from V and 0 bases from J, the gap between germline ends came to 8 bases. The CDR3 runs to 12 residues. CDR3 residues: CASGDNSYEQYF. The CDR3 DNA sequence: TGTGCCAGCGGGGACAACTCCTACGAGCAGTACTTC.

There are many counts of this clonotype. The chain links TRBV11-2 to TRBJ2-5; D possibly corresponds to TRBD1 (5 bases). Germline V lookup: CDR1 SGHAT, CDR2 FQNNGV. The CDR3 totals 13 residues. Trimming took off 1 base at V and 5 bases at J, with 8 bases between the two ends. The CDR3 protein is CASSLAAGETQYF. As DNA, the CDR3 is TGTGCCAGCAGCTTAGCAGCAGGGGAGACCCAGTACTTC. The whole variable domain, filled in from reference TRBV11-2 and TRBJ2-5, reads EAGVAQSPRYKIIEKRQSVAFWCNPISGHATLYWYQQILGQGPKLLIQFQNNGVVDDSQLPKDRFSAERLKGVDSTLKIQPAKLEDSAVYLCASSLAAGETQYFGPGTRLLVL.

Ten or more counts support this clonotype. The rearrangement uses TRBV28 and TRBJ2-4, with a tentative D call TRBD2 (6 bases). The germline CDR1 and CDR2 sequences are MDHEN and SYDVKM. V dropped 5 bases and J dropped 0 bases, with 23 bases sitting between them. This CDR3 comprises 19 residues. CDR3 DNA: TGTGCCAGCAGTCCACTAGGGCTAGCGAGAGCTCTAGCCAAAAACATTCAGTACTTC. Amino acids: CASSPLGLARALAKNIQYF.

This clonotype has a count of ten or more. J is TRBJ1-2 and V is TRBV20-1; possible D gene TRBD1, 5 bases. Germline V gene data show CDR1 as DFQATT and CDR2 as SNEGSKA (reference sequence). The V gene lost 5 bases and the J gene lost 10 bases, with 20 bases spanning the gap. CDR3 size: 13 residues. CDR3 coding DNA: TGCAGTGCTTCTCAAGGGGACTCTATGGCCTACACCTTC. It codes for CSASQGDSMAYTF.

This clonotype came up many times. The CDR3 bases are TGTGCCACCAGTGATGGAGCGAAACGGTCTGAAGCTTTCTTT. Its protein product is CATSDGAKRSEAFF. V usage is TRBV24-1 and J usage is TRBJ1-1; no definite D call. With 3 bases removed from V and 6 bases from J, the gap between germline ends came to 13 bases. CDR3 length equals 14 residues. Per the germline V gene, CDR1 is KGHDR and CDR2 is SFDVKD.

This clonotype was observed many times. This sequence joins TRBV4-1 and TRBJ1-5; no clear D. Germline V gives CDR1 MGHRA, CDR2 YSYEKL. This CDR3 is 19 amino acids long. The V end lost 0 bases, the J end lost 5 bases, and 23 bases lay between the germline ends. The CDR3 spells CASSQDEAGFGFSDQPQHF. In nucleotides, the CDR3 is TGCGCCAGCAGCCAAGATGAGGCAGGTTTCGGGTTTAGTGATCAGCCCCAGCATTTT.

In this sample, this clonotype turned up many times. This chain uses TRBV28 with TRBJ2-5; D gene unclear. V shed 2 bases and J shed 5 bases, with 9 bases lying between them. CDR1 is MDHEN, CDR2 SYDVKM, per germline. This CDR3 has 13 amino acids. The CDR3 sequence: CASSLNQMETQYF. The CDR3 DNA reads as TGTGCCAGCAGTTTAAATCAGATGGAGACCCAGTACTTC.

This clonotype was seen at least ten times. The rearrangement joins TRBV19 to TRBJ1-1, with 9 bases aligning to TRBD1. CDR1 is LNHDA and CDR2 is SQIVND in the germline V gene (reference sequence). The length of the CDR3 is 13 residues. V was clipped by 9 bases and J by 1 base; unmatched bases: 3. The CDR3 DNA sequence: TGTGCCAGCAGGGGACAGGGGAACACTGAAGCTTTCTTT. Translated: CASRGQGNTEAFF.

This clonotype has a count of ten or more. The rearrangement joins TRBV12-3 or TRBV12-4 to TRBJ2-3, with 9 bases matching TRBD2. V trimming: 8 bases; J trimming: 4 bases; junction bases outside the gene matches: 4. The CDR3 consists of 13 residues. CDR3 nucleotides: TGTGCCAGCGCTAGCGGGACCGCAGATACGCAGTATTTT. It yields the protein CASASGTADTQYF.

There are many counts of this clonotype. The J gene is TRBJ2-5, the V gene TRBV6-1; D is perhaps TRBD1 or TRBD2 (5 bases each). Germline V gene lookup returns CDR1 MNHNS and CDR2 SASEGT. CDR3 length equals 17 residues. Trimming removed 5 bases at V and 3 bases at J, with 22 bases between. CDR3 loop: CASSKVLSEGTKETQYF. CDR3 nucleotides: TGTGCCAGCAGTAAAGTCCTCTCCGAGGGGACGAAAGAGACCCAGTACTTC.

This clonotype was detected ten times or more. The gene calls are TRBV12-3 or TRBV12-4 and TRBJ2-7, with D perhaps given as TRBD1 or TRBD2 (5 bases each). This CDR3 is built from 14 residues. Trimming removed 6 bases from V and 7 bases from J, with 19 bases in between. The CDR3 coding sequence is TGTGCCAGCAGCAGGGCCGGGACGGCTGGGGAGCAGTACTTC. Translated: CASSRAGTAGEQYF.

This clonotype was seen repeatedly, ten times or more. The rearrangement uses TRBV12-3 or TRBV12-4 and TRBJ1-1; the D is unclear. The CDR3 runs to 15 residues. V was trimmed by 1 base and J by 1 base, leaving 10 bases between them. The CDR3 nucleotides read TGTGCCAGCAGTTTAGTTCGCCGAGGGAACACTGAAGCTTTCTTT. It translates to CASSLVRRGNTEAFF.

This clonotype was found a few times. This chain joins TRBV30 and TRBJ2-7, with D perhaps matching TRBD2 (6 bases). Germline V gene lookup returns CDR1 GTSNPN and CDR2 SVGIG (reference sequence). The CDR3 length is 13 residues. The V gene lost 1 base and the J gene lost 3 bases, with 10 bases spanning the gap. The CDR3 DNA reads as TGTGCCTGGAGTGACCGGGAGATCTACGAGCAGTACTTC. Translation gives CAWSDREIYEQYF.

The sample holds many counts of this clonotype. The J gene is TRBJ2-4, the V gene TRBV20-1, with 8 positions matching TRBD2. The CDR3 is made up of 14 amino acids. The V gene end was trimmed by 2 bases and the J gene end by 2 bases; junction bases not matched to a gene: 2. CDR1 is DFQATT and CDR2 is SNEGSKA in the germline V gene (reference sequence). This CDR3 reads CSARTSGSKNIQYF. The DNA for the CDR3 is TGCAGTGCTAGAACTAGCGGTTCCAAAAACATTCAGTACTTC.

This clonotype showed up many times. The rearrangement uses TRBV28 and TRBJ2-3; 8 bases are a match to TRBD1. The CDR3 length is 14 residues. Germline assignment: CDR1 MDHEN and CDR2 SYDVKM. The V and J ends lost 4 bases and 5 bases, in that order; junction bases with no gene match: 5. The CDR3 region is CASSSSGTGDTQYF. In DNA, the CDR3 is TGTGCCAGCAGTTCGTCCGGGACAGGAGATACGCAGTATTTT.

This clonotype occurred many times. The chain joins TRBV20-1 to TRBJ2-7, with 8 nucleotides matching TRBD1. The V segment lost 4 bases and the J segment 5 bases; nucleotides outside the gene matches: 10. This CDR3 is 14 amino acids long. Germline-derived CDR1 and CDR2 are DFQATT and SNEGSKA (reference sequence). The CDR3 loop is CSATLTGGRDEQYF. CDR3 in DNA: TGCAGTGCTACGCTAACAGGGGGTCGCGACGAGCAGTACTTC.